These 4 T cell receptor beta chains originate from one sample sequenced in a study of shared clonotypes between healthy human individuals (dated by TCRdb to 2018 to 2020). CD8 naive samples were obtained by positive selection for CCR7 among CD45RO-negative cells, yielding a CD45RA+CCR7+ population from which TemRA cells were excluded. The library was generated by the immunoSEQ multiplex PCR assay. Sourced from immuneACCESS, this table was stored by TCRdb with only in-frame sequences that have V and J called. A share of the clones is absent; for the studies checked, an unresolved V gene accounts for under half, and the remainder has no known explanation. The sample has 1.5 million to 2.5 million clones on record, about 95% of them singletons. 1.2% of the sample goes to the ten largest clones. Sequencing used naive CD8+ T cells sorted from blood. In light of the paper, this sample's cell subset or site label describes: CD45RA+CCR7+. The receptors were sampled from a man aged 18 to 30 in good health.

With respect to this clone: Within the sample, other DNA sequences also encode this same CDR3. This chain connects TRBV7-6 to TRBJ2-7; D might be TRBD2 (6 bases). Trimming removed 1 base at V and 2 bases at J, with 6 bases between. Germline CDR1 reads SGHVS; CDR2 reads FNYEAQ. The CDR3 contains 13 residues. This CDR3 is CASSLGGTYEQYF. The CDR3 bases are TGTGCCAGCAGCTTAGGCGGGACCTACGAGCAGTACTTC. The full variable domain, in which reference TRBV7-6 and TRBJ2-7 provide the parts outside the CDR3, is GAGVSQSPRYKVTKRGQDVALRCDPISGHVSLYWYRQALGQGPEFLTYFNYEAQQDKSGLPNDRFSAERPEGSISTLTIQRTEQRDSAMYRCASSLGGTYEQYFGPGTRLTVT.

This clone was recorded once. The chain is built from TRBV5-1 and TRBJ2-7; D is possibly TRBD1 (6 bases). V was cut by 3 bases and J by 0 bases, with 13 bases left in between. The CDR3 loop spans 15 amino acids. The germline V gene has CDR1 SGHRS and CDR2 YFSETQ. For the CDR3, the DNA is TGCGCCAGCAGCTACTATACAGGGAGCTCCTACGAGCAGTACTTC. This sequence encodes CASSYYTGSSYEQYF.

The chain joins TRBV27 to TRBJ2-2; D ambiguous. Germline V gives CDR1 MNHEY, CDR2 SMNVEV (reference sequence). V was shortened by 6 bases and J by 3 bases, with 5 bases between the two germline ends. The CDR3 is 12 residues long. The CDR3 here is CASRIYTGELFF. CDR3 DNA: TGTGCCAGCAGGATCTACACCGGGGAGCTGTTTTTT.

V usage is TRBV7-9 and J usage is TRBJ2-7; 9 bases are a match to TRBD1. The CDR3 runs to 15 residues. Germline V gives CDR1 SEHNR, CDR2 FQNEAQ (reference sequence). Trimming cost V 6 bases and J 7 bases; bases outside gene matches: 13. CDR3 DNA sequence: TGTGCCAGCAGTCCTGTGGGACAGGGTGCGTGGGAGCAGTACTTC. The encoded protein is CASSPVGQGAWEQYF. Full variable domain (outside the CDR3, taken from reference TRBV7-9 and TRBJ2-7): DTGVSQNPRHKITKRGQNVTFRCDPISEHNRLYWYRQTLGQGPEFLTYFQNEAQLEKSRLLSDRFSAERPKGSFSTLEIQRTEQGDSAMYLCASSPVGQGAWEQYFGPGTRLTVT.